Listed below are T cell receptor beta chains from one sample, sequenced in a study of shared clonotypes between healthy human individuals. Only in-frame clones appear in the TCRdb table, and some are missing; sequencing was by immunoSEQ multiplex PCR. The table has just over 2,000,000 clones, 85% to 95% seen once. Sequenced material: naive CD4+ T cells sorted from blood. The origin of the receptors is a man between 18 and 29 years old in good health. CDR3s include the opening cysteine and the closing phenylalanine or tryptophan. D genes are given only for firm matches. Not every row has a clone size; where given, it reads once, few, many or a size class.

abundance: .
v_gene: TRBV19
d_gene: TRBD1
j_gene: TRBJ1-4
CDR3nt: TGTGCCAGTAGTATACGGGCAGGGGGAGCTGAAAAACTGTTTTTT
CDR3aa: CASSIRAGGAEKLFF

abundance: .
v_gene: TRBV18
d_gene: TRBD2
j_gene: TRBJ2-7
CDR3nt: TGTGCCAGCTCACCGCTGCGGGGGGGCCTGCCCTACGAGCAGTACTTC
CDR3aa: CASSPLRGGLPYEQYF

abundance: .
v_gene: TRBV4-2
d_gene: .
j_gene: TRBJ1-6
CDR3nt: TGTGCCAGCAGCCAAGAACAAAATAATTCACCCCTCCACTTT
CDR3aa: CASSQEQNNSPLHF

abundance: .
v_gene: TRBV9
d_gene: .
j_gene: TRBJ2-2
CDR3nt: TGTGCCAGCAGCGTAGATAGGGGGTCCTGGGACACCGGGGAGCTGTTTTTT
CDR3aa: CASSVDRGSWDTGELFF

abundance: .
v_gene: TRBV10-3
d_gene: .
j_gene: TRBJ2-3
CDR3nt: TGTGCCACGGGGTCCGCCCGGAAAGATACGCAGTATTTT
CDR3aa: CATGSARKDTQYF

abundance: .
v_gene: TRBV9
d_gene: .
j_gene: TRBJ2-3
CDR3nt: TGTGCCAGCAGCGTCCGGAACACAGATACGCAGTATTTT
CDR3aa: CASSVRNTDTQYF

abundance: once
v_gene: TRBV6-1
d_gene: TRBD2
j_gene: TRBJ2-3
CDR3nt: TGTGCCAGCAGTGTAAAATCGTCCGGGAGGGCCCCCACAGATACGCAGTATTTT
CDR3aa: CASSVKSSGRAPTDTQYF

abundance: .
v_gene: TRBV5-1
d_gene: .
j_gene: TRBJ2-5
CDR3nt: TGCGCCAGCAGCGCCTATAAAAGCGAAGAGACCCAGTACTTC
CDR3aa: CASSAYKSEETQYF

abundance: .
v_gene: TRBV11-3
d_gene: .
j_gene: TRBJ2-1
CDR3nt: TGTGCCAGCAGCTTACCGGGGGACAATGAGCAGTTCTTC
CDR3aa: CASSLPGDNEQFF

abundance: few
v_gene: TRBV10-3
d_gene: .
j_gene: TRBJ2-7
CDR3nt: TGTGCCATCAGTGAGTCCATCGGGAAGCAGTACTTC
CDR3aa: CAISESIGKQYF

abundance: .
v_gene: TRBV5-6
d_gene: .
j_gene: TRBJ2-2
CDR3nt: TGTGCCAGCAGCTTCGGACAGGGAGGGACCGGGGAGCTGTTTTTT
CDR3aa: CASSFGQGGTGELFF

abundance: .
v_gene: TRBV21-1
d_gene: .
j_gene: TRBJ2-1
CDR3nt: TGTGCCAGCAGCGAATACGACAGGACAAGCTCCTACAATGAGCAGTTCTTC
CDR3aa: CASSEYDRTSSYNEQFF

abundance: .
v_gene: TRBV5-6
d_gene: TRBD2
j_gene: TRBJ2-1
CDR3nt: TGTGCCAGCAGCCCACCGGGCGGGGGGCCCTACAATGAGCAGTTCTTC
CDR3aa: CASSPPGGGPYNEQFF

abundance: .
v_gene: TRBV6-1
d_gene: .
j_gene: TRBJ1-6
CDR3nt: TGTGCCACCTCCGGTACTAGCTCCTATAATTCACCCCTCCACTTT
CDR3aa: CATSGTSSYNSPLHF

abundance: .
v_gene: TRBV7-9
d_gene: .
j_gene: TRBJ2-2
CDR3nt: TGTGCCAGCAGCTTAAATCGGGGGCCGAACACCGGGGAGCTGTTTTTT
CDR3aa: CASSLNRGPNTGELFF

abundance: .
v_gene: TRBV27
d_gene: .
j_gene: TRBJ2-5
CDR3nt: TGTGCCAGCAGTTTTCTGGGTGGGACCCAGTACTTC
CDR3aa: CASSFLGGTQYF

abundance: .
v_gene: TRBV10-3
d_gene: .
j_gene: TRBJ1-1
CDR3nt: TGTGCCACGGTTATAGGGACTGAAGCTTTCTTT
CDR3aa: CATVIGTEAFF

abundance: .
v_gene: TRBV7-9
d_gene: .
j_gene: TRBJ1-3
CDR3nt: TGTGCCAGCAGCTTAGGACGTTTAGACTCTGGAAACACCATATATTTT
CDR3aa: CASSLGRLDSGNTIYF

abundance: .
v_gene: TRBV5-1
d_gene: .
j_gene: TRBJ1-4
CDR3nt: TGCGCCTGCGCACGGGAGGGCGAGGAACTGTTTTTT
CDR3aa: CACAREGEELFF

abundance: .
v_gene: TRBV9
d_gene: .
j_gene: TRBJ2-4
CDR3nt: TGTGCCAGCAGGGCGCCAAATCGGCAGGGTGGGCAAAACTTC
CDR3aa: CASRAPNRQGGQNF

abundance: .
v_gene: TRBV30
d_gene: .
j_gene: TRBJ1-1
CDR3nt: TGTGCCTGGACCAAGGGAGGTTCCGAGAAAGCTTTCTTT
CDR3aa: CAWTKGGSEKAFF

abundance: .
v_gene: TRBV10-3
d_gene: .
j_gene: TRBJ1-2
CDR3nt: TGTGCCATCAGTGAGTGGGGTCCTAGACATGGCTACACCTTC
CDR3aa: CAISEWGPRHGYTF

abundance: .
v_gene: TRBV19
d_gene: .
j_gene: TRBJ1-4
CDR3nt: TGTGCCAGTAGTATCTCCGGAGCCACTAATGAAAAACTGTTTTTT
CDR3aa: CASSISGATNEKLFF

abundance: .
v_gene: TRBV19
d_gene: TRBD2
j_gene: TRBJ2-7
CDR3nt: TGTGCCAGTAGTGCACGGACTAGCGGGGACCCCTACGAGCAGTACTTC
CDR3aa: CASSARTSGDPYEQYF

abundance: .
v_gene: TRBV19
d_gene: .
j_gene: TRBJ1-4
CDR3nt: TGTGCCAGTAGTATGCGATTGGAGGAAAAACTGTTTTTT
CDR3aa: CASSMRLEEKLFF

abundance: .
v_gene: TRBV6-1
d_gene: .
j_gene: TRBJ2-7
CDR3nt: TGTGCCAGCAGTGAAATCTCCTTCTCCTACGAGCAGTACTTC
CDR3aa: CASSEISFSYEQYF

abundance: .
v_gene: TRBV5-4
d_gene: TRBD2
j_gene: TRBJ2-1
CDR3nt: TGTGCCAGCAGCTCCCCGGGACTAGCGGGAGGCCGACAAAATGAGCAGTTCTTC
CDR3aa: CASSSPGLAGGRQNEQFF

abundance: .
v_gene: TRBV6-1
d_gene: TRBD2
j_gene: TRBJ2-7
CDR3nt: TGTGCCAGCAGTGCGCGCGGGGGAAGCCCCTACGAGCAGTACTTC
CDR3aa: CASSARGGSPYEQYF

abundance: .
v_gene: TRBV6-1
d_gene: TRBD1
j_gene: TRBJ1-5
CDR3nt: TGTGCCAGCAAAATAACAGGGGCTAGCAATCAGCCCCAGCATTTT
CDR3aa: CASKITGASNQPQHF

abundance: .
v_gene: TRBV30
d_gene: TRBD1
j_gene: TRBJ1-2
CDR3nt: TGTGCCTGGAGAAGGGACAGGGGGCGCGGGGGCTACACCTTC
CDR3aa: CAWRRDRGRGGYTF

abundance: .
v_gene: TRBV2
d_gene: .
j_gene: TRBJ2-5
CDR3nt: TGTGCCAGCAGTGACAGGGGCCAAGAGACCCAGTACTTC
CDR3aa: CASSDRGQETQYF

abundance: .
v_gene: TRBV7-2
d_gene: .
j_gene: TRBJ2-7
CDR3nt: TGTGCCAGCAGCCCTGGACGGGCGTTAACCTACGAGCAGTACTTC
CDR3aa: CASSPGRALTYEQYF

abundance: .
v_gene: TRBV4-1
d_gene: TRBD2
j_gene: TRBJ2-7
CDR3nt: TGCGCCAGCAGCCAAGATCCTAGCGGGAGTGGTCACGAGCAGTACTTC
CDR3aa: CASSQDPSGSGHEQYF

abundance: .
v_gene: TRBV29-1
d_gene: .
j_gene: TRBJ1-6
CDR3nt: TGCAGCGTTGGGGGGGCTAATTCACCCCTCCACTTT
CDR3aa: CSVGGANSPLHF

abundance: .
v_gene: TRBV19
d_gene: .
j_gene: TRBJ1-5
CDR3nt: TGTGCCAGTAGTATAGAGGTTGTTAGTAGCAATCAGCCCCAGCATTTT
CDR3aa: CASSIEVVSSNQPQHF

abundance: once
v_gene: TRBV10-2
d_gene: TRBD2
j_gene: TRBJ2-3
CDR3nt: TGCGCCTCCCGGACTAGCGCCTTGGGCGATACGCAGTATTTT
CDR3aa: CASRTSALGDTQYF

abundance: .
v_gene: TRBV7-6
d_gene: .
j_gene: TRBJ1-1
CDR3nt: TGTGCCAGCAGCCCGTATCGACAAACGAACACTGAAGCTTTCTTT
CDR3aa: CASSPYRQTNTEAFF

abundance: once
v_gene: TRBV4-1
d_gene: .
j_gene: TRBJ2-3
CDR3nt: TGCGCCAGCAGCCAAGAGGGCGGGAAAAGCACAGATACGCAGTATTTT
CDR3aa: CASSQEGGKSTDTQYF

abundance: .
v_gene: TRBV6-6
d_gene: TRBD1
j_gene: TRBJ2-2
CDR3nt: TGTGCCAGCAGTTCGGGACAGGTGATCGCCGGGGAGCTGTTTTTT
CDR3aa: CASSSGQVIAGELFF

abundance: .
v_gene: TRBV10-3
d_gene: .
j_gene: TRBJ2-3
CDR3nt: TGTGCCATCAGTGAGATGAGGGGGGCTATGGCAGATACGCAGTATTTT
CDR3aa: CAISEMRGAMADTQYF

abundance: .
v_gene: TRBV28
d_gene: TRBD2
j_gene: TRBJ2-3
CDR3nt: TGTGCCAGCAGTTTCGGGAGGGCCGGGCATACGCAGTATTTT
CDR3aa: CASSFGRAGHTQYF

abundance: .
v_gene: TRBV11-3
d_gene: .
j_gene: TRBJ2-2
CDR3nt: TGTGCCAGCAGCCAAGACCAAGATTCGAACACCGGGGAGCTGTTTTTT
CDR3aa: CASSQDQDSNTGELFF

abundance: .
v_gene: TRBV5-1
d_gene: .
j_gene: TRBJ2-5
CDR3nt: TGCGCCAGCGCCTTCGACGGACAGCTCCAAGAGACCCAGTACTTC
CDR3aa: CASAFDGQLQETQYF

abundance: .
v_gene: TRBV30
d_gene: .
j_gene: TRBJ2-5
CDR3nt: TGTGCCTGGGCCCGGGACTTCAAGGGGCGAGAGACCCAGTACTTC
CDR3aa: CAWARDFKGRETQYF

abundance: .
v_gene: TRBV6-1
d_gene: TRBD1
j_gene: TRBJ1-6
CDR3nt: TGTGCCAGCAGGACAGACAGGGCCTATAATTCACCCCTCCACTTT
CDR3aa: CASRTDRAYNSPLHF

abundance: .
v_gene: TRBV18
d_gene: .
j_gene: TRBJ2-1
CDR3nt: TGTGCCAGCTCACCAAACAGGAACAATGAGCAGTTCTTC
CDR3aa: CASSPNRNNEQFF

abundance: .
v_gene: TRBV11-2
d_gene: TRBD2
j_gene: TRBJ2-3
CDR3nt: TGTGCCAGCAGCTTAGGGGTAGCGGGAGTCACAGATACGCAGTATTTT
CDR3aa: CASSLGVAGVTDTQYF

abundance: .
v_gene: TRBV2
d_gene: .
j_gene: TRBJ2-7
CDR3nt: TGTGCCAGCAGTGAATCGGGCGTCGGCGAGCAGTACTTC
CDR3aa: CASSESGVGEQYF